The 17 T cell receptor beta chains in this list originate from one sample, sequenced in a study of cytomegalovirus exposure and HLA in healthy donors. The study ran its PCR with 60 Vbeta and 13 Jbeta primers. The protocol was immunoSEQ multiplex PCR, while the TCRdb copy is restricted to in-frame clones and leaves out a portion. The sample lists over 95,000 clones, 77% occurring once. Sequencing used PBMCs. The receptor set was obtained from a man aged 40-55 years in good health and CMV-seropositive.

The CDR3 coding sequence is TGTGCCAGCAGTGAGGGACAGCTTTTCAATCAGCCCCAGCATTTT. Its protein is CASSEGQLFNQPQHF. V is TRBV28 and J is TRBJ1-5, with 7 nucleotides matching TRBD1. CDR3 size: 15 residues. CDR1 is MDHEN and CDR2 is SYDVKM in the germline V gene. V dropped 5 bases and J dropped 3; count of bases not matched to a gene: 7.

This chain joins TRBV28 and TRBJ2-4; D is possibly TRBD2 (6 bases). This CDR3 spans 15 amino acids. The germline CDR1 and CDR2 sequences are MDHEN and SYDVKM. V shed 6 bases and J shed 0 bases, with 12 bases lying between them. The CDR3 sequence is CASSLGTLAKNIQYF. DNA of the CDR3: TGTGCCAGCAGCCTCGGGACTCTAGCCAAAAACATTCAGTACTTC.

CDR3 bases: TGTGCCATCGGAGAAGCGGCCGGGGAGCTGTTTTTT. It yields the protein CAIGEAAGELFF. The chain recombines TRBV10-3 with TRBJ2-2; maybe TRBD2 (5 bases). CDR3 length: 12 amino acids. Per germline, CDR1 ENHRY and CDR2 SYGVKD. The V and J ends lost 8 bases and 6 bases respectively, with 10 bases between them.

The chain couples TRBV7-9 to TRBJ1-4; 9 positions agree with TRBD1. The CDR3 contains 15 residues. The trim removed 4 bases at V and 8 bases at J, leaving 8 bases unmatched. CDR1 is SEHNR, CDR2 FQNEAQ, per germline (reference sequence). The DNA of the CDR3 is TGTGCCAGCAGCTCGTGGACAGGGGAAAGAGAAAAACTGTTTTTT. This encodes CASSSWTGEREKLFF.

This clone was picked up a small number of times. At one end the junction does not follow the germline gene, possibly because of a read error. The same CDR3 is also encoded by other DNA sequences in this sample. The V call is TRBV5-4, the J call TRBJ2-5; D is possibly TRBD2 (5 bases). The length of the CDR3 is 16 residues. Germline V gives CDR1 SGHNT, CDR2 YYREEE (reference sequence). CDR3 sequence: CASSLSSESYQETQYF. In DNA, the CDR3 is TGCGCCAGCAGCTTGAGTAGCGAGTCGTACCAAGAGACCCAGTACTTC.

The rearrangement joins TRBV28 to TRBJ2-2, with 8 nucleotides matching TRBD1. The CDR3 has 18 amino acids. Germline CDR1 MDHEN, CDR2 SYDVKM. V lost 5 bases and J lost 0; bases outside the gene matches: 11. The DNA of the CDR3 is TGTGCCAGCAGTAGACCAAGACAGGGGCCATCGAACACCGGGGAGCTGTTTTTT. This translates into CASSRPRQGPSNTGELFF.

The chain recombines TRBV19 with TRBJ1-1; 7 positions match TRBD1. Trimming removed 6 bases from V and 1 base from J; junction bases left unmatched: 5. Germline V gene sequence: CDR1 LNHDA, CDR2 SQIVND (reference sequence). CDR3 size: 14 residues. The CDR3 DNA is TGTGCCAGTAGAATCCGGGACAGGAACACTGAAGCTTTCTTT. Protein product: CASRIRDRNTEAFF.

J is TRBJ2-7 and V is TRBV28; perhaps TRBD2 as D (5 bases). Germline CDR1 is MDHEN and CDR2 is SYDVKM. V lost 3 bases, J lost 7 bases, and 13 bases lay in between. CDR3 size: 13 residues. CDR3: CASSLAGPGEQYF. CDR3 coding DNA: TGTGCCAGCAGTTTGGCGGGTCCGGGGGAGCAGTACTTC.

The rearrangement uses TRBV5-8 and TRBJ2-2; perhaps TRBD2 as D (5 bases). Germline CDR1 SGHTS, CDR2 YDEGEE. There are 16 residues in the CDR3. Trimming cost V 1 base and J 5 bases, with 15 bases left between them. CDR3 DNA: TGTGCCAGCAGCTTGTGGACGGGATCCACGACCGGGGAGCTGTTTTTT. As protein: CASSLWTGSTTGELFF. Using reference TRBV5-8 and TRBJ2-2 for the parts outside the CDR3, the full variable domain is EAGVTQSPTHLIKTRGQQATLRCSPISGHTSVYWYQQALGLGLQFLLWYDEGEERNRGNFPPRFSGRQFPNYSSELNVNALELEDSALYLCASSLWTGSTTGELFFGEGSRLTVL.

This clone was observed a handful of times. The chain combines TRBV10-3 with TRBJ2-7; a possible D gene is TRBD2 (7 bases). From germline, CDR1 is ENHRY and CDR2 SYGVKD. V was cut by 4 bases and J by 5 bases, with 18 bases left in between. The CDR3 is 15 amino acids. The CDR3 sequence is CAISVGGGQLHEQYF. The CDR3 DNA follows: TGTGCCATCAGTGTGGGGGGGGGCCAACTACACGAGCAGTACTTC.

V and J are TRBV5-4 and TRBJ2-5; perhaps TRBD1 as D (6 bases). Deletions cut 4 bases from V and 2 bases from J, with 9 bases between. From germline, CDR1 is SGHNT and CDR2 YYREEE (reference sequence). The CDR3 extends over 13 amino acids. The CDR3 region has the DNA TGTGCCAGCAGCGGGGGACAACAAGAGACCCAGTACTTC. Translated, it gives CASSGGQQETQYF. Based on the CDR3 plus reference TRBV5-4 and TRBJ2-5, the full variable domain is ETGVTQSPTHLIKTRGQQVTLRCSSQSGHNTVSWYQQALGQGPQFIFQYYREEENGRGNFPPRFSGLQFPNYSSELNVNALELDDSALYLCASSGGQQETQYFGPGTRLLVL.

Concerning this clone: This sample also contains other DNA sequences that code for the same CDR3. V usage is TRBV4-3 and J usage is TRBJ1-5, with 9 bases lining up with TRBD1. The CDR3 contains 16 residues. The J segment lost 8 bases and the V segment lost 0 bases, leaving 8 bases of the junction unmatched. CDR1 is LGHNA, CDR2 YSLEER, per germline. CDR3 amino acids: CASSQDRTGDYEPQHF. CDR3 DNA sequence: TGCGCCAGCAGCCAAGACCGGACAGGGGATTACGAGCCCCAGCATTTT.

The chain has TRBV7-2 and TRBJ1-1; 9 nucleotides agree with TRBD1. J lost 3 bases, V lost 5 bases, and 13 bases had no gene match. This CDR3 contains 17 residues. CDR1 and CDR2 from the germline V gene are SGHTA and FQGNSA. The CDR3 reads CASSPRQGGYVDTEAFF. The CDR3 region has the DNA TGTGCCAGCAGCCCGAGACAGGGGGGCTACGTGGACACTGAAGCTTTCTTT.

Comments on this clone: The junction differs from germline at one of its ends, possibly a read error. CDR3 in amino acids: CASSGGWDRGDSGANGLTF. The CDR3 nucleotides are TGTGCCAGCAGTGGCGGGTGGGACAGAGGGGACTCTGGGGCCAACGGCCTGACTTTC. This chain links TRBV2 with TRBJ2-6; TRBD1 is a possible D gene (7 bases). In germline, CDR1 is SNHLY, CDR2 FYNNEI. This CDR3 contains 19 residues.

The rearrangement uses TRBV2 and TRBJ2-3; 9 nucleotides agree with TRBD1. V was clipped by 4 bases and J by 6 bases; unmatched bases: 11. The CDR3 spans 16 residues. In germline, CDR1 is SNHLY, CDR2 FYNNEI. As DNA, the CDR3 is TGTGCCAGCAGTGTACAGGGGGCCGGAGTAGCCGATACGCAGTATTTT. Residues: CASSVQGAGVADTQYF. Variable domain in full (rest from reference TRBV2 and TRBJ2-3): EPEVTQTPSHQVTQMGQEVILRCVPISNHLYFYWYRQILGQKVEFLVSFYNNEISEKSEIFDDQFSVERPDGSNFTLKIRSTKLEDSAMYFCASSVQGAGVADTQYFGPGTRLTVL.

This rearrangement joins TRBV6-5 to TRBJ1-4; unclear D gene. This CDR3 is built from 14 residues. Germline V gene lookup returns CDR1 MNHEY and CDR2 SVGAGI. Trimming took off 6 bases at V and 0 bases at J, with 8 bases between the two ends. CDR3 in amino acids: CASRRRATNEKLFF. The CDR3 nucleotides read TGTGCCAGCAGACGGAGGGCAACTAATGAAAAACTGTTTTTT.

CDR3 coding DNA: TGTGCCAGCAGCTTTGACAGGGGAGGAGGCGAGACCCAGTACTTC. This gives the protein CASSFDRGGGETQYF. V usage is TRBV7-2 and J usage is TRBJ2-5, with 8 bases matching TRBD1. The CDR3 extends over 15 amino acids. Germline values: CDR1 SGHTA, CDR2 FQGNSA. V was pared by 3 bases and J by 5 bases, with 8 bases of the junction left unmatched.